One sample yielded the 27 T cell receptor beta chains listed below, sequenced in a study of shared clonotypes between healthy human individuals. The table came from immunoSEQ multiplex PCR; TCRdb's copy has only in-frame clones and leaves some out. The repertoire holds roughly 2 million clones, with 95% as singletons. What was sequenced was naive CD4+ T cells sorted from blood. Subset of the sample: CD45RA+ positively selected. These receptor sequences come from a man between 18 and 29 years old in good health.

CDR3 bases: TGCGCCAGCAGCCAGGGAGCGGGAGGAATCTTGGACGAGCAGTACTTC. Its translation is CASSQGAGGILDEQYF. The J gene is TRBJ2-7, the V gene TRBV5-1; 9 positions agree with TRBD2. From germline, CDR1 is SGHRS and CDR2 YFSETQ. The CDR3 has 16 residues. The trim removed 4 bases at V and 5 bases at J, leaving 13 bases unmatched.

The J gene is TRBJ1-2, the V gene TRBV5-1; D call uncertain. The germline gives CDR1 SGHRS, CDR2 YFSETQ. This CDR3 region has 16 residues. V lost 2 bases to trimming and J lost 6 bases, with 20 bases between them. In DNA, the CDR3 is TGCGCCAGCAGCTTTGTCCTATCGGGGAAAGCACATGGCTACACCTTC. Amino acid sequence: CASSFVLSGKAHGYTF.

The chain recombines TRBV19 with TRBJ2-7, with 8 bases that match TRBD2. The J segment lost 3 bases and the V segment lost 5 bases, leaving 6 bases of the junction unmatched. CDR3 size: 14 residues. Germline loops: CDR1 LNHDA, CDR2 SQIVND (reference sequence). The CDR3 protein is CASSFSGGVYEQYF. The CDR3 DNA reads as TGTGCCAGTAGTTTCTCCGGGGGGGTCTACGAGCAGTACTTC.

The chain employs TRBV10-2 and TRBJ1-3; D ambiguous. The CDR3 covers 16 residues. Germline V gene data show CDR1 as WSHSY and CDR2 as SAAADI. The V gene lost 5 bases and the J gene lost 0 bases, with 14 bases spanning the gap. The DNA of the CDR3 is TGCGCCAGCAGTAAGACAAGGACCCTCTCTGGAAACACCATATATTTT. Translating it yields CASSKTRTLSGNTIYF.

The chain combines TRBV7-9 with TRBJ2-3; 7 positions match TRBD2. Germline CDR1 reads SEHNR; CDR2 reads FQNEAQ (reference sequence). This CDR3 has 17 residues. V lost 0 bases, J lost 3 bases, and 9 bases stayed unmatched. The chain's CDR3 is CASSLAPWGGRTDTQYF. The CDR3 nucleotides read TGTGCCAGCAGCTTAGCCCCGTGGGGGGGAAGAACAGATACGCAGTATTTT.

The chain couples TRBV27 to TRBJ2-1; tentatively, D is TRBD2 (5 bases). This CDR3 contains 13 residues. Trimming removed 7 bases from V and 7 bases from J, with 14 bases in between. The germline V gene has CDR1 MNHEY and CDR2 SMNVEV (reference sequence). CDR3 sequence (DNA): TGTGCCAGCACGGGTTCCGGGGATAATGAGCAGTTCTTC. This gives the protein CASTGSGDNEQFF.

V usage is TRBV7-3 and J usage is TRBJ1-1; TRBD1 is a possible D gene (5 bases). The CDR3 is 13 amino acids. V lost 5 bases to trimming and J lost 4 bases, with 11 bases between them. Germline V CDR1 and CDR2: SGHTA, FQGTGA. CDR3 nucleotides: TGTGCCAGCAGCCCCGGGGCGCCCACTGAAGCTTTCTTT. Its translation is CASSPGAPTEAFF. Using reference TRBV7-3 and TRBJ1-1 for the parts outside the CDR3, the full variable domain is GAGVSQTPSNKVTEKGKYVELRCDPISGHTALYWYRQSLGQGPEFLIYFQGTGAADDSGLPNDRFFAVRPEGSVSTLKIQRTERGDSAVYLCASSPGAPTEAFFGQGTRLTVV.

The rearrangement uses TRBV5-1 and TRBJ2-7; possibly TRBD1 for D (6 bases). The ends were cut back, 0 bases at V and 1 base at J, with 23 bases in the middle. Germline loops: CDR1 SGHRS, CDR2 YFSETQ. The CDR3 totals 19 residues. CDR3: CASSLDHRVTAWSSYEQYF. The CDR3 DNA sequence: TGCGCCAGCAGCTTGGACCACAGGGTTACGGCATGGTCGTCCTACGAGCAGTACTTC.

This chain connects TRBV5-1 to TRBJ2-7; perhaps TRBD2 as D (5 bases). The CDR3 runs 14 residues. V lost 4 bases to trimming and J lost 1 base, with 12 bases between them. CDR1 SGHRS and CDR2 YFSETQ come from the germline V gene. CDR3 residues: CASSAGLISYEQYF. The CDR3 DNA reads TGCGCCAGCAGCGCCGGACTGATTTCCTACGAGCAGTACTTC. Based on the CDR3 plus reference TRBV5-1 and TRBJ2-7, the full variable domain is KAGVTQTPRYLIKTRGQQVTLSCSPISGHRSVSWYQQTPGQGLQFLFEYFSETQRNKGNFPGRFSGRQFSNSRSEMNVSTLELGDSALYLCASSAGLISYEQYFGPGTRLTVT.

The chain has TRBV21-1 and TRBJ1-1; TRBD1, the table's D call, was not compared with the DNA. TRBV21-1 is deemed a pseudogene. The CDR3 runs to 12 residues. CDR3 nucleotides: TGTGCCAGCAGCAAAGACAGGGAAGAAGCTTTCTTT. It yields the protein CASSKDREEAFF.

In regard to this clone: Because the CDR3 is missing its conserved closing phenylalanine or tryptophan, this is likely a read error. The rearrangement joins TRBV5-1 to TRBJ1-1; a possible D gene is TRBD1 (6 bases). V dropped 2 bases and J dropped 2 bases, with 10 bases sitting between them. The germline V gene encodes CDR1 SGHRS and CDR2 YFSETQ. The CDR3 contains 14 residues. The CDR3, as DNA: TGCGCCAGCAGCTTACAGGGTGTTAACACTGAAGCTTTCCTT. Protein product: CASSLQGVNTEAFL.

CDR3 in amino acids: CASILRQTYNEQFF. DNA of the CDR3: TGTGCCAGCATTTTGAGACAGACATACAATGAGCAGTTCTTC. The chain carries TRBV2 and TRBJ2-1; D is perhaps TRBD1 (5 bases). V was shortened by 7 bases and J by 4 bases, with 14 bases between the two germline ends. CDR3 length equals 14 residues. Germline CDR1 SNHLY, CDR2 FYNNEI.

V gene TRBV15 combines with J gene TRBJ2-7, with D perhaps matching TRBD2 (5 bases). CDR3 length: 16 residues. Germline lookup yields CDR1 LNHNV and CDR2 YYDKDF (reference sequence). V lost 0 bases, J lost 3 bases, and 15 bases lay in between. CDR3 in DNA: TGTGCCACCAGCAGAGATATGGTGGGAGCTATCTACGAGCAGTACTTC. It codes for CATSRDMVGAIYEQYF.

This clone was counted only a few times. The chain recombines TRBV7-2 with TRBJ1-5, with 7 positions matching TRBD1. V gave up 1 base and J gave up 5 bases; unmatched junction bases: 5. Germline CDR1 is SGHTA and CDR2 is FQGNSA. The CDR3 spans 15 residues. CDR3 in amino acids: CASSLVKGAHQPQHF. CDR3 DNA sequence: TGTGCCAGCAGCTTAGTGAAGGGGGCACATCAGCCCCAGCATTTT.

V gene TRBV6-6 combines with J gene TRBJ2-1; 11 nucleotides line up with TRBD2. Germline V gives CDR1 MNHNY, CDR2 SVGAGI (reference sequence). This CDR3 has 14 amino acids. Trimming cost V 10 bases and J 7 bases; bases outside gene matches: 9. The CDR3 region is CAIHRGLAANEQFF. CDR3 nucleotides: TGTGCCATCCACCGGGGACTAGCGGCTAATGAGCAGTTCTTC.

The chain employs TRBV27 and TRBJ2-7; 7 bases are a match to TRBD1. The CDR3 loop spans 13 amino acids. Trimming took 4 bases from V and 7 from J; bases not matched to a gene: 7. CDR1 is MNHEY and CDR2 is SMNVEV in the germline V gene (reference sequence). CDR3 bases: TGTGCCAGCAGTTCCAAGACAGGGTTGGAGCAGTACTTC. It codes for CASSSKTGLEQYF.

The V gene is TRBV7-2, the J gene TRBJ2-7; 12 positions agree with TRBD2. The germline CDR1 and CDR2 sequences are SGHTA and FQGNSA. J gave up 5 bases and V 5 bases, and 7 bases lay outside the gene matches. There are 15 residues in the CDR3. The CDR3 loop is CASSRLAGGKDEQYF. The CDR3 bases are TGTGCCAGCAGCCGTCTAGCGGGAGGGAAGGACGAGCAGTACTTC.

To note about this clone: Other nucleotide sequences in the sample specify the same CDR3. V usage is TRBV18 and J usage is TRBJ2-7, with a possible D match to TRBD2 (6 bases). The CDR3 is 14 residues long. The germline CDR1 and CDR2 sequences are KGHSH and LQKENI. Trimming removed 3 bases at V and 1 base at J, with 10 bases between. The chain's CDR3 is CASSPGTESYEQYF. DNA of the CDR3: TGTGCCAGCTCACCCGGGACTGAGTCCTACGAGCAGTACTTC. The full variable domain, completed using reference TRBV18 and TRBJ2-7, is NAGVMQNPRHLVRRRGQEARLRCSPMKGHSHVYWYRQLPEEGLKFMVYLQKENIIDESGMPKERFSAEFPKEGPSILRIQQVVRGDSAAYFCASSPGTESYEQYFGPGTRLTVT.

CDR3 DNA: TGTGCCAGCAGTTTACTAGGAGGGAATGGCTACACCTTC. Amino acid sequence: CASSLLGGNGYTF. V and J are TRBV27 and TRBJ1-2; no clear D gene. The ends were cut back, 2 bases at V and 6 bases at J, with 10 bases in the middle. The CDR3 is 13 amino acids. Germline V gene sequence: CDR1 MNHEY, CDR2 SMNVEV (reference sequence).

The genes are TRBV5-4 and TRBJ1-1; D is perhaps TRBD1 (6 bases). Germline loops: CDR1 SGHNT, CDR2 YYREEE (reference sequence). The ends were cut back, 3 bases at V and 0 bases at J, with 12 bases in the middle. The CDR3 is 15 amino acids. CDR3 DNA sequence: TGTGCCAGCAGCTGGACAGACCACTTGAACACTGAAGCTTTCTTT. Translation: CASSWTDHLNTEAFF.

The genes are TRBV9 and TRBJ1-4; TRBD1 matches at 7 bases. Per the germline V gene, CDR1 is SGDLS and CDR2 is YYNGEE. With 3 bases clipped from V and 4 bases from J, the junction kept 6 bases outside the gene matches. The CDR3 runs to 15 residues. As DNA, the CDR3 is TGTGCCAGCAGCGAAGGACAGGTTCATAATGAAAAACTGTTTTTT. Its protein is CASSEGQVHNEKLFF.

This chain links TRBV6-6 with TRBJ2-3; perhaps D is TRBD1 or TRBD2 (6 bases each). The CDR3 has 16 residues. CDR1 is MNHNY and CDR2 is SVGAGI in the germline V gene (reference sequence). V lost 2 bases to trimming and J lost 2 bases, with 14 bases between them. The CDR3 DNA is TGTGCCAGCAGTTACGGGGGCGGGGCGAACACAGATACGCAGTATTTT. It is translated as CASSYGGGANTDTQYF.

A note on this clone: This same CDR3 is encoded by further DNA sequences in the sample. The V call is TRBV30, the J call TRBJ2-7; a weak D match, TRBD1 (5 bases). The CDR3 is 11 residues long. With 4 bases removed from V and 4 bases from J, the gap between germline ends came to 8 bases. Per the germline V gene, CDR1 is GTSNPN and CDR2 is SVGIG (reference sequence). The CDR3 DNA is TGTGCCTGGAAAGGGGTGTACGAGCAGTACTTC. Translated: CAWKGVYEQYF.

This chain uses TRBV27 with TRBJ2-1; no firm D call. The CDR3 is 13 amino acids. Trimming shortened V by 5 bases and J by 6 bases, and 11 bases separated the two germline ends. CDR1 is MNHEY and CDR2 is SMNVEV in the germline V gene (reference sequence). CDR3 in amino acids: CASSPVGFNEQFF. CDR3 in DNA: TGTGCCAGCAGTCCTGTAGGGTTCAATGAGCAGTTCTTC.

The V call is TRBV29-1, the J call TRBJ2-2; D may be TRBD2 (6 bases). V was cut by 4 bases and J by 4 bases, with 13 bases left in between. The CDR3 runs to 14 residues. Germline V gene sequence: CDR1 SQVTM, CDR2 ANQGSEA. CDR3 sequence reads: CSVVGGVGTGELFF. In nucleotides, the CDR3 is TGCAGCGTTGTTGGCGGGGTAGGCACCGGGGAGCTGTTTTTT.

The chain uses TRBV7-9 and TRBJ2-5, with 7 positions matching TRBD1. Germline CDR1 is SEHNR and CDR2 is FQNEAQ (reference sequence). V dropped 5 bases and J dropped 5; count of bases not matched to a gene: 8. CDR3 length: 14 residues. CDR3 coding DNA: TGTGCCAGCAGCACCGCAGGGGGATCGGAGACCCAGTACTTC. The encoded protein is CASSTAGGSETQYF. The full variable domain, rest sourced from reference TRBV7-9 and TRBJ2-5, is DTGVSQNPRHKITKRGQNVTFRCDPISEHNRLYWYRQTLGQGPEFLTYFQNEAQLEKSRLLSDRFSAERPKGSFSTLEIQRTEQGDSAMYLCASSTAGGSETQYFGPGTRLLVL.

V and J are TRBV18 and TRBJ1-4; TRBD1 matches at 8 bases. The CDR3 runs to 17 residues. Germline CDR1 is KGHSH and CDR2 is LQKENI. V shed 3 bases, J shed 3 bases, and the junction held 9 bases outside the gene matches. The CDR3 reads CASSPSSTGVANEKLFF. CDR3 coding DNA: TGTGCCAGCTCACCTTCTTCGACAGGGGTCGCTAATGAAAAACTGTTTTTT.